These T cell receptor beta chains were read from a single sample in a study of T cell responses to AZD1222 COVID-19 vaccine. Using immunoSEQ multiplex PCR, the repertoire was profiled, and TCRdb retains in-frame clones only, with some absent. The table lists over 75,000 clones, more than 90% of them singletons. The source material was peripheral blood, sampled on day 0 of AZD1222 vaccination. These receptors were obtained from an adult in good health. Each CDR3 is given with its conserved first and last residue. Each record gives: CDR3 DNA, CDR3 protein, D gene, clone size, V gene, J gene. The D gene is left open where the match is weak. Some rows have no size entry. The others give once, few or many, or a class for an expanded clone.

CDR3 DNA: TGTGCCAGCAGCTTAGCCGGGGGCAAAGAGACCCAGTACTTC; CDR3 protein: CASSLAGGKETQYF; D gene: -; clone size: -; V gene: TRBV13; J gene: TRBJ2-5
CDR3 DNA: TGCGCCAGCTGCCAGGGCAGGGGCGAGCAGTACTTC; CDR3 protein: CASCQGRGEQYF; D gene: -; clone size: -; V gene: TRBV5-1; J gene: TRBJ2-7
CDR3 DNA: TGTGCCAGCAGCCCTTCCAGCGGGCTTGGTCATGAGCAGTTCTTC; CDR3 protein: CASSPSSGLGHEQFF; D gene: -; clone size: once; V gene: TRBV2; J gene: TRBJ2-1
CDR3 DNA: TGTGCCAGCTCACCTATGTCCGGGACAGGGGGCACCACTGAAGCTTTCTTT; CDR3 protein: CASSPMSGTGGTTEAFF; D gene: TRBD1; clone size: -; V gene: TRBV18; J gene: TRBJ1-1
CDR3 DNA: TGTGCCAGCAGCTTAGCGCTTCGCCCCGGGGGGGCGTCAAACACTGAAGCTTTCTTT; CDR3 protein: CASSLALRPGGASNTEAFF; D gene: -; clone size: -; V gene: TRBV7-8; J gene: TRBJ1-1
CDR3 DNA: TGTGCCAGCAGCTCCCACGGCAGGATCTACTCTGGAAACACCATATATTTT; CDR3 protein: CASSSHGRIYSGNTIYF; D gene: -; clone size: -; V gene: TRBV7-9; J gene: TRBJ1-3
CDR3 DNA: TGTGCCAGCAGAATCGAGGACAAGCAGTACTTC; CDR3 protein: CASRIEDKQYF; D gene: -; clone size: -; V gene: TRBV7-3; J gene: TRBJ2-5
CDR3 DNA: TGTGCCAGCAGTGAAGTAGTGCGGAGCCCCCAAGAGACCCAGTACTTC; CDR3 protein: CASSEVVRSPQETQYF; D gene: -; clone size: -; V gene: TRBV2; J gene: TRBJ2-5
CDR3 DNA: TGCGCCAGCAGGTTGGGGACCAATTCACCCCTCCACTTT; CDR3 protein: CASRLGTNSPLHF; D gene: -; clone size: -; V gene: TRBV5-1; J gene: TRBJ1-6
CDR3 DNA: TGTGCCAGCAGCTTAACCGGAGGCAGCAATCAGCCCCAGCATTTT; CDR3 protein: CASSLTGGSNQPQHF; D gene: -; clone size: -; V gene: TRBV7-3; J gene: TRBJ1-5
CDR3 DNA: TGTGCCAGTAGTCCTCCGGGACCAAGGCAGTTCTTC; CDR3 protein: CASSPPGPRQFF; D gene: -; clone size: -; V gene: TRBV19; J gene: TRBJ2-1
CDR3 DNA: TGTGCCAGCAGTTCCCTCCCTAGGGGAGAAAAACTGTTTTTT; CDR3 protein: CASSSLPRGEKLFF; D gene: -; clone size: -; V gene: TRBV27; J gene: TRBJ1-4
CDR3 DNA: TGTGCCAGCAGCTTCTACTCGGACAGGCTCTTTAACCCTGAAGCTTTCTTT; CDR3 protein: CASSFYSDRLFNPEAFF; D gene: TRBD1; clone size: -; V gene: TRBV5-5; J gene: TRBJ1-1
CDR3 DNA: TGTGCCAGCAGCACGGGACATCTGAACACTGAAGCTTTCTTT; CDR3 protein: CASSTGHLNTEAFF; D gene: -; clone size: -; V gene: TRBV5-8; J gene: TRBJ1-1
CDR3 DNA: TGTGCCAGCAGTAAAGGGGTGTCAGGGAAAGACGATACGCAGTATTTT; CDR3 protein: CASSKGVSGKDDTQYF; D gene: -; clone size: -; V gene: TRBV7-3; J gene: TRBJ2-3
CDR3 DNA: TGTGCCAGCAGTTCAGGGACCGATTATAGCAATCAGCCCCAGCATTTT; CDR3 protein: CASSSGTDYSNQPQHF; D gene: -; clone size: -; V gene: TRBV27; J gene: TRBJ1-5
CDR3 DNA: TGTGCCAGCAGTGCGCAGGGTTGGGGACCTGGAAACACCATATATTTT; CDR3 protein: CASSAQGWGPGNTIYF; D gene: -; clone size: -; V gene: TRBV6-1; J gene: TRBJ1-3
CDR3 DNA: TGTGCTACAACAAGCGGGATCCTTGAGGGATTACGAGAGCAGTTCTTC; CDR3 protein: CATTSGILEGLREQFF; D gene: TRBD2; clone size: -; V gene: TRBV12-5; J gene: TRBJ2-1
CDR3 DNA: TGCGCCAGCAGCCAAGAGGAAGGGAGGCCCAACACAGATACGCAGTATTTT; CDR3 protein: CASSQEEGRPNTDTQYF; D gene: -; clone size: -; V gene: TRBV4-1; J gene: TRBJ2-3
CDR3 DNA: TGTGCCACCAGCAGAGGCGAGGGGAAAGGCACAGATACGCAGTATTTT; CDR3 protein: CATSRGEGKGTDTQYF; D gene: -; clone size: medium-sized; V gene: TRBV15; J gene: TRBJ2-3
CDR3 DNA: TGTGCCAGAGGGAGTAATTCACCCCTCCACTTT; CDR3 protein: CARGSNSPLHF; D gene: -; clone size: -; V gene: TRBV3-1/TRBV3-2; J gene: TRBJ1-6
CDR3 DNA: TGTGCCAGTAGTATAGCGAAGCATGATACGCAGTATTTT; CDR3 protein: CASSIAKHDTQYF; D gene: -; clone size: -; V gene: TRBV19; J gene: TRBJ2-3
CDR3 DNA: TGCGCCAGCAGCTTGCCAAGGGATTACAATGAGCAGTTCTTC; CDR3 protein: CASSLPRDYNEQFF; D gene: -; clone size: -; V gene: TRBV5-1; J gene: TRBJ2-1
CDR3 DNA: TGTGCCAGCAGTCCCAGTCCCAGCGGGAGGTGGAACAATGAGCAGTTCTTC; CDR3 protein: CASSPSPSGRWNNEQFF; D gene: TRBD2; clone size: -; V gene: TRBV28; J gene: TRBJ2-1
CDR3 DNA: TGTGCCAGCAGCGATACGGGTTATGGCTACACCTTC; CDR3 protein: CASSDTGYGYTF; D gene: -; clone size: -; V gene: TRBV27; J gene: TRBJ1-2
CDR3 DNA: TGTGCCAGCAGCCCGGACAGGGGGGCAGGCACAGATACGCAGTATTTT; CDR3 protein: CASSPDRGAGTDTQYF; D gene: TRBD1; clone size: -; V gene: TRBV11-2; J gene: TRBJ2-3
CDR3 DNA: TGTGCCAGTAGTATAGGGACAGGAGCCCTCTCCAATGAGCAGTTCTTC; CDR3 protein: CASSIGTGALSNEQFF; D gene: TRBD1; clone size: -; V gene: TRBV19; J gene: TRBJ2-1
CDR3 DNA: TGTGCCAGCAGCTTGCACGCCAATCAGCCCCAGCATTTT; CDR3 protein: CASSLHANQPQHF; D gene: -; clone size: -; V gene: TRBV11-2; J gene: TRBJ1-5
CDR3 DNA: TGTGCCAGCAGTTTGGTTGGGGAGTGGAATGAGCAGTTCTTC; CDR3 protein: CASSLVGEWNEQFF; D gene: -; clone size: -; V gene: TRBV28; J gene: TRBJ2-1
CDR3 DNA: TGTGCCAGCAGTGAAGAGGGCGGGGGGACGAATACGCAGTATTTT; CDR3 protein: CASSEEGGGTNTQYF; D gene: TRBD2; clone size: few; V gene: TRBV2; J gene: TRBJ2-3
CDR3 DNA: TGTGCCAGCAGCGCTCACATGGTCGGCTACACCTTC; CDR3 protein: CASSAHMVGYTF; D gene: -; clone size: -; V gene: TRBV11-2; J gene: TRBJ1-2
CDR3 DNA: TGTGCCAGCAGTGAGGGGCAGGGTGGCTCACCCCTCCACTTT; CDR3 protein: CASSEGQGGSPLHF; D gene: -; clone size: few; V gene: TRBV6-4; J gene: TRBJ1-6
CDR3 DNA: TGTGCCAGCCGGTCGGGGGCTGGCTACACCTTC; CDR3 protein: CASRSGAGYTF; D gene: -; clone size: once; V gene: TRBV2; J gene: TRBJ1-2
CDR3 DNA: TGTGCCAGTAGTATAGTGCCAGGGAATCAGCCCCAGCATTTT; CDR3 protein: CASSIVPGNQPQHF; D gene: -; clone size: -; V gene: TRBV19; J gene: TRBJ1-5
CDR3 DNA: TGTGCCAGCAGCGTAGGGCCCTACAACCCTGACGGTACGCAGTATTTT; CDR3 protein: CASSVGPYNPDGTQYF; D gene: -; clone size: -; V gene: TRBV9; J gene: TRBJ2-3
CDR3 DNA: TGCGCCAGCAGCTTGCGCGGACAAGACACAGATACGCAGTATTTT; CDR3 protein: CASSLRGQDTDTQYF; D gene: -; clone size: -; V gene: TRBV5-1; J gene: TRBJ2-3
CDR3 DNA: TGTGCCAGCAGCCAGTCACCGGGACAGGGACCATATGGCTACACCTTC; CDR3 protein: CASSQSPGQGPYGYTF; D gene: TRBD1; clone size: few; V gene: TRBV4-2; J gene: TRBJ1-2
CDR3 DNA: TGCGCCAGCAGCCAAGCTCTGAGACAGGGGTACGGTAGAGAGCAGTACTTC; CDR3 protein: CASSQALRQGYGREQYF; D gene: TRBD1; clone size: -; V gene: TRBV4-1; J gene: TRBJ2-7
CDR3 DNA: TGTGCCAGTAGTATGGATCCAGGGGCCAACGTCCTGACTTTC; CDR3 protein: CASSMDPGANVLTF; D gene: -; clone size: -; V gene: TRBV19; J gene: TRBJ2-6
CDR3 DNA: TGTGCCAGCAGCCTACAGGGATCTGGAAACACCATATATTTT; CDR3 protein: CASSLQGSGNTIYF; D gene: -; clone size: -; V gene: TRBV6-5; J gene: TRBJ1-3
CDR3 DNA: TGCGCCAGCAAGAATCCGGGTGCAGATACGCAGTATTTT; CDR3 protein: CASKNPGADTQYF; D gene: -; clone size: -; V gene: TRBV10-2; J gene: TRBJ2-3
CDR3 DNA: TGTGCCAGCAACAATAGGCGACAGGGAGTTGGCTACACCTTC; CDR3 protein: CASNNRRQGVGYTF; D gene: TRBD1; clone size: -; V gene: TRBV6-5; J gene: TRBJ1-2
CDR3 DNA: TGCGCCAGCAGCCCGGGGACTGGGCCCGAGCAGTACTTC; CDR3 protein: CASSPGTGPEQYF; D gene: -; clone size: -; V gene: TRBV5-1; J gene: TRBJ2-7
CDR3 DNA: TGTGCCACCAGTGATCCGGGACAGGGGTCCTACGAGCAGTACTTC; CDR3 protein: CATSDPGQGSYEQYF; D gene: TRBD1; clone size: -; V gene: TRBV24-1; J gene: TRBJ2-7
CDR3 DNA: TGTGCCAGCAGATCCACGATCTCCACAAGCAATGAGCAGTTCTTC; CDR3 protein: CASRSTISTSNEQFF; D gene: -; clone size: -; V gene: TRBV28; J gene: TRBJ2-1
CDR3 DNA: TGTGCCAGCAGGAACTCTGAAGCTTTCTTT; CDR3 protein: CASRNSEAFF; D gene: -; clone size: -; V gene: TRBV2; J gene: TRBJ1-1
CDR3 DNA: TGTGCCAGCAGCGCCCGTTCAGGACAGGGGCTGTTTTTT; CDR3 protein: CASSARSGQGLFF; D gene: TRBD1; clone size: -; V gene: TRBV9; J gene: TRBJ2-2
CDR3 DNA: TGCGCCAGCAGCTTGGAGGCAGACTATGGCTACACCTTC; CDR3 protein: CASSLEADYGYTF; D gene: -; clone size: few; V gene: TRBV5-1; J gene: TRBJ1-2
CDR3 DNA: TGTGCCAGTAGTGCACCCCCGTTTAACAATGAGCAGTTCTTC; CDR3 protein: CASSAPPFNNEQFF; D gene: -; clone size: -; V gene: TRBV19; J gene: TRBJ2-1
CDR3 DNA: TGTGCCAGCAGCGTACTAGCGGGAGGGGGAGATACGCAGTATTTT; CDR3 protein: CASSVLAGGGDTQYF; D gene: TRBD2; clone size: -; V gene: TRBV9; J gene: TRBJ2-3